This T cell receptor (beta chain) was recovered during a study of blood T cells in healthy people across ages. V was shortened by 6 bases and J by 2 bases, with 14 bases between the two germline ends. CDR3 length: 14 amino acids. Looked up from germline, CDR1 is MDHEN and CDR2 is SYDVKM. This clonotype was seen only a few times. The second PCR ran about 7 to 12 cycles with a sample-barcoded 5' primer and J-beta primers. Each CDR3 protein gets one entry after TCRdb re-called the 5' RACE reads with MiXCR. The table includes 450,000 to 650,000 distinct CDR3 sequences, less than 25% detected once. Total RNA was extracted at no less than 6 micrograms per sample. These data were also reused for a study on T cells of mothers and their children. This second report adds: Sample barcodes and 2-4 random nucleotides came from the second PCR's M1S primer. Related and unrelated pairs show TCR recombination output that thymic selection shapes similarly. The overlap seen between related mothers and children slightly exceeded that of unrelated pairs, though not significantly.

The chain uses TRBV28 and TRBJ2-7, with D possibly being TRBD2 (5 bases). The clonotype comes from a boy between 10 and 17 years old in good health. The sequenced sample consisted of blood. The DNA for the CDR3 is TGTGCCAGCAGCGATTCTAGCTTCCCCTACGAGCAGTACTTC. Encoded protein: CASSDSSFPYEQYF. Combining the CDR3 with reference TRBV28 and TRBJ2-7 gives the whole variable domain DVKVTQSSRYLVKRTGEKVFLECVQDMDHENMFWYRQDPGLGLRLIYFSYDVKMKEKGDIPEGYSVSREKKERFSLILESASTNQTSMYLCASSDSSFPYEQYFGPGTRLTVT.